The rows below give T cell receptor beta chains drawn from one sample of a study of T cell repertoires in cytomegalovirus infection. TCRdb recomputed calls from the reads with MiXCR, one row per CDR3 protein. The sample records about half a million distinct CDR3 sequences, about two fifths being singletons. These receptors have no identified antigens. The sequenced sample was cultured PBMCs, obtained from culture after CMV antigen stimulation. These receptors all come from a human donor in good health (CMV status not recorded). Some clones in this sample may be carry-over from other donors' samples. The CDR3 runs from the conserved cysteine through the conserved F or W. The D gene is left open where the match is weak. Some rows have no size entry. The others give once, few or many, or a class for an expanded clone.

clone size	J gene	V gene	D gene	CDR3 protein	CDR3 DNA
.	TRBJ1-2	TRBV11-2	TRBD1	CASSSLKGAYGYTF	TGTGCCAGCAGCTCACTTAAGGGGGCTTATGGCTACACCTTC
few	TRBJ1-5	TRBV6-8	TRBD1	CASRQDRDGNQPQHF	TGTGCCAGCAGACAGGACAGGGACGGCAATCAGCCCCAGCATTTT
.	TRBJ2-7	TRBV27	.	CATGGNPYEQYF	TGTGCCACTGGGGGGAACCCTTACGAGCAGTACTTC
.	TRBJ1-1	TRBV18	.	CASSPRERYSEAFF	TGTGCCAGCTCACCTCGCGAGAGGTATTCTGAAGCTTTCTTT
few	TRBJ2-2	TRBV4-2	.	CASSQEAGELFF	TGTGCCAGCAGCCAAGAGGCCGGGGAGCTGTTTTTT
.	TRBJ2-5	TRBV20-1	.	CSATGIRETQYF	TGCAGTGCTACAGGGATTAGGGAGACCCAGTACTTC
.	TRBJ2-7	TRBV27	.	CASRGGWNEQYF	TGTGCCAGCAGGGGAGGTTGGAACGAGCAGTACTTC
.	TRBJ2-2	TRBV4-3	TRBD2	CASSQEYRGGTGELFF	TGCGCCAGCAGCCAAGAGTACCGGGGGGGGACCGGGGAGCTGTTTTTT
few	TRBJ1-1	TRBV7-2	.	CASSLEAGPGTEAFF	TGTGCCAGCAGCTTAGAGGCAGGGCCAGGGACTGAAGCTTTCTTT
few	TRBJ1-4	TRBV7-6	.	CASSLGTSHEKLFF	TGTGCCAGCAGCTTAGGGACCTCTCACGAAAAACTGTTTTTT
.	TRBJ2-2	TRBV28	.	CASRSGNTGELFF	TGTGCCAGCAGATCGGGGAACACCGGGGAGCTGTTTTTT
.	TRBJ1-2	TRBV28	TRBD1	CASSRGDRYGYTF	TGTGCCAGCAGCAGGGGGGACAGATATGGCTACACCTTC
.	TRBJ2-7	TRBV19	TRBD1	CASSISPFDRARTYEQYF	TGTGCCAGTAGTATCTCCCCGTTCGACAGGGCGCGAACCTACGAGCAGTACTTC
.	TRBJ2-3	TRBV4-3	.	CASSQDLASDTQYF	TGCGCCAGCAGCCAAGATCTGGCCTCGGATACGCAGTATTTT
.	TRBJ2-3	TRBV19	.	CASSTLNGIRTDTQYF	TGTGCCAGTAGTACTCTCAATGGGATTCGCACAGATACGCAGTATTTT
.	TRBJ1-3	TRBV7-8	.	CASSKLVAQDQKNTIYF	TGTGCCAGCAGCAAACTCGTTGCCCAAGACCAAAAGAACACCATATATTTT
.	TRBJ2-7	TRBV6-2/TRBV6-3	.	CAASVEQGPSADYYEQYF	TGTGCCGCCTCGGTGGAACAGGGGCCCTCGGCGGACTACTACGAGCAGTACTTC
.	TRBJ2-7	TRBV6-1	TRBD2	CASSTWTSGKEEQYF	TGTGCCAGCAGTACCTGGACTAGCGGGAAAGAGGAGCAGTACTTC
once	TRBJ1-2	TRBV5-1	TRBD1	CASSRSDTGGVGYTF	TGCGCCAGCAGCCGAAGCGATACAGGGGGCGTAGGCTACACCTTC
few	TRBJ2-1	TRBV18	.	CASSGPESGSYNEQFF	TGTGCCAGCTCCGGCCCGGAGAGCGGGTCCTACAATGAGCAGTTCTTC
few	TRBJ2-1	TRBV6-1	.	CAISYLAGYEQFF	TGTGCCATCTCCTACCTAGCTGGGTATGAGCAGTTCTTC
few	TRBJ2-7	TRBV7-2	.	CASRHTRGGYEQYF	TGTGCCAGCAGGCATACCAGAGGGGGCTACGAGCAGTACTTC
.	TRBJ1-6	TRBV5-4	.	CASSRSGGSYNSPLHF	TGTGCCAGCAGCAGATCCGGAGGCTCCTATAATTCACCCCTCCACTTT
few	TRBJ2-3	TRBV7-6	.	CASSLQTTDTQYF	TGTGCCAGCAGCTTACAAACCACAGATACGCAGTATTTT
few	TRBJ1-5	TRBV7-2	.	CASSFSVTSSGNQPQHF	TGTGCCAGCAGCTTTTCGGTGACCTCCTCCGGCAATCAGCCCCAGCATTTT
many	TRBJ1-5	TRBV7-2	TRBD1	CASSSGTGTNQPQHF	TGTGCCAGCAGCTCCGGGACAGGGACAAATCAGCCCCAGCATTTT
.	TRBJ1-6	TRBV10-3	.	CAMVDSPGSPLHF	TGTGCCATGGTGGACAGCCCGGGTTCACCCCTCCACTTT
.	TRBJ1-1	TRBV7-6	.	CASSLEDSTEAFF	TGTGCCAGCAGCTTAGAGGACAGCACTGAAGCTTTCTTT
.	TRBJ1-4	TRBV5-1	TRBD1	CASSPTGGRNEKLFF	TGCGCCAGCAGCCCAACAGGGGGTAGAAATGAAAAACTGTTTTTT
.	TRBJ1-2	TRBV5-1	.	CASSLEGFEGYTF	TGCGCCAGCAGCTTGGAGGGGTTTGAAGGCTACACCTTC
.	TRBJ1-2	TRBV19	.	CASIGGDGPFGYTF	TGTGCCAGTATTGGCGGGGACGGTCCCTTCGGCTACACCTTC
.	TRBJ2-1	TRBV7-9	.	CASIEASYNEQFF	TGTGCCAGCATCGAGGCTTCCTACAATGAGCAGTTCTTC
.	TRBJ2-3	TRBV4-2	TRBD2	CASSPKTSGGVTDTQYF	TGTGCCAGCAGCCCTAAGACTAGCGGGGGGGTCACAGATACGCAGTATTTT
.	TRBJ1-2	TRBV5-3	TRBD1	CASSVDRGDGYTF	TGTGCCAGCAGCGTCGACAGGGGTGATGGCTACACCTTC
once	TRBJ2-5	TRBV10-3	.	CAISESLETQYF	TGTGCCATCAGTGAGTCCCTAGAGACCCAGTACTTC